The following is a T cell receptor (beta chain) sequence with its context. V dropped 3 bases and J dropped 8 bases, with 14 bases sitting between them. The CDR3 length is 13 residues. Germline V gene lookup returns CDR1 SGHDT and CDR2 YYEEEE. The data are from a study of shared T cell receptors in the human thymus. Method: immunoSEQ multiplex PCR; TCRdb's copy keeps in-frame clones and lacks some. The sample holds around 340,000 clones, more than 85% seen once. This receptor was taken from a human donor. The chain uses TRBV5-6 and TRBJ1-1, with a weak D call TRBD1 (5 bases). The sequenced material came from thymocytes. The CDR3 loop is CASSSDGREEAFF. In DNA form, the CDR3 reads TGTGCCAGCAGCTCTGACGGCAGGGAAGAAGCTTTCTTT. The variable domain in full, with the rest retrieved from reference TRBV5-6 and TRBJ1-1, is DAGVTQSPTHLIKTRGQQVTLRCSPKSGHDTVSWYQQALGQGPQFIFQYYEEEERQRGNFPDRFSGHQFPNYSSELNVNALLLGDSALYLCASSSDGREEAFFGQGTRLTVV.